This TCR beta chain stems from a study of T cell responses to AZD1222 COVID-19 vaccine. Findings of the study overall: Possibly, clonal diversity was underestimated; donors were largely white British and included more females. Spike-specific TCR breadth and depth grew following two AZD1222 doses.

In regard to this clone: The antigen remains unidentified.

Using immunoSEQ multiplex PCR, the repertoire was profiled, and TCRdb retains in-frame clones only, with some absent. The table includes 100,000 to 150,000 clones, roughly 89% detected once. Trimming took 4 bases from V and 5 from J, leaving 14 bases between them. In germline, CDR1 is LGHDT, CDR2 YNNKEL (reference sequence). The length of the CDR3 is 14 residues. This chain connects TRBV3-1 (or the pseudogene TRBV3-2) to TRBJ1-2; D gene unclear. This clonotype was sampled from an adult in good health. The sequenced sample was peripheral blood, obtained on day 0 of MenACWY control vaccination. Here the CDR3 DNA reads TGTGCCAGCAGCCTAGGCCGGGTCTCGTATGGCTACACCTTC. Protein product: CASSLGRVSYGYTF.